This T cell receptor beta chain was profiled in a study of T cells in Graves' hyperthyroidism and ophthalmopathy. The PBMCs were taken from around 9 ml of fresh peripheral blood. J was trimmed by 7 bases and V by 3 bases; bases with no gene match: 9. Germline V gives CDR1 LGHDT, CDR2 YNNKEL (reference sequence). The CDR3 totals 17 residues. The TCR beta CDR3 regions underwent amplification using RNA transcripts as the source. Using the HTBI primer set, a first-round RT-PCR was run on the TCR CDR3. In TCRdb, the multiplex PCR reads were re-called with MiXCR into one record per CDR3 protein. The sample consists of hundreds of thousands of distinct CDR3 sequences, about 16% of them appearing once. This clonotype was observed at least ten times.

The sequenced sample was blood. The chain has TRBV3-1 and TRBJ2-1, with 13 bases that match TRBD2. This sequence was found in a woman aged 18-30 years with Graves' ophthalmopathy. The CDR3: CASSHETSGRAVNEQFF. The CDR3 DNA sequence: TGTGCCAGCAGCCACGAAACTAGCGGGAGGGCCGTAAATGAGCAGTTCTTC.